This T cell receptor beta chain was documented in a study of blood T cell repertoires in COVID-19. Study summary: Some COVID-19 samples were acute and others convalescent; all came from the United States, Italy and Spain. T cells, B-cell-depleted T cells, or PBMCs provided the cDNA or gDNA that served as material.

Trimming took off 4 bases at V and 11 bases at J, with 12 bases between the two ends. This CDR3 is built from 12 residues. CDR1 SGDLS and CDR2 YYNGEE come from the germline V gene. Original data processing: It was from reference gene primer amplification that nucleated cell counts were estimated. Clones were read by immunoSEQ multiplex PCR, and TCRdb kept only the in-frame ones, dropping some. V and J calls and clone size are as listed in that table; D and trimming were resolved from the DNA. The profile shows tens of thousands of clones, about nine tenths of them singletons. Material: peripheral blood. The receptor's source is a man aged 25-45 years with acute or convalescent COVID-19. This chain connects TRBV9 to TRBJ1-4; D is possibly TRBD1 (5 bases). DNA of the CDR3: TGTGCCAGCAGCACCCAGGGCCAGAAACTGTTTTTT. It is translated as CASSTQGQKLFF. Together with reference TRBV9 and TRBJ1-4, the CDR3 gives the full variable domain: DSGVTQTPKHLITATGQRVTLRCSPRSGDLSVYWYQQSLDQGLQFLIQYYNGEERAKGNILERFSAQQFPDLHSELNLSSLELGDSALYFCASSTQGQKLFFGSGTQLSVL.